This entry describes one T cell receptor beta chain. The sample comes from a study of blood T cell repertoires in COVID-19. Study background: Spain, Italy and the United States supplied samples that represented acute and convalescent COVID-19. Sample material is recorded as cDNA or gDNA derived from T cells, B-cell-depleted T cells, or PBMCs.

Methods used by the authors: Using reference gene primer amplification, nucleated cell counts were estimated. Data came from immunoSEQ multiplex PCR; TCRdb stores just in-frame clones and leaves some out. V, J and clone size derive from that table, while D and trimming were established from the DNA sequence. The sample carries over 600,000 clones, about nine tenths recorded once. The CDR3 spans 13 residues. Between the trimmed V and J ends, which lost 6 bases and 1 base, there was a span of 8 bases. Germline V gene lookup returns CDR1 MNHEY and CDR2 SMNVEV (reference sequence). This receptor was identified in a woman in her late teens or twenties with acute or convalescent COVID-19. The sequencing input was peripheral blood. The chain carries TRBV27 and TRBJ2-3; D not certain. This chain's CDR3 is CASRRAGTDTQYF. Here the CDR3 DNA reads TGTGCCAGCAGAAGAGCCGGCACAGATACGCAGTATTTT.